This T cell receptor beta chain was profiled in a study of cytomegalovirus exposure and HLA in healthy donors. General study results and limits: Reports credit the classifier with highly specific, highly sensitive diagnosis of cytomegalovirus status. In a later analysis, TCR beta V- and J-gene trimming showed a link to a missense DCLRE1C variant. Cytomegalovirus-associated TCR beta chains were listed, numbering 150 to 200.

In regard to this clone: Antigen unknown.

The germline gives CDR1 SGHTA, CDR2 FQGNSA. The CDR3 spans 13 residues. V lost 8 bases, J lost 1 base, and 11 bases lay in between. The PCR contained 60 Vbeta and 13 Jbeta primers. Assay used: immunoSEQ multiplex PCR; TCRdb lists only in-frame clones, some missing. The table lists roughly 180,000 clones, about 75% of them singletons, with around 15% in the top ten. Input material: PBMCs. This receptor was taken from a man between 50 and 59 years old in good health and CMV-seropositive. The chain recombines TRBV7-2 with TRBJ1-1; TRBD1 is a possible D gene (6 bases). The CDR3 sequence: CASSGAENTEAFF. The CDR3 DNA reads TGTGCCAGCTCAGGGGCGGAGAACACTGAAGCTTTCTTT.